This is a list of T cell receptor beta chains from one sample in a study of STAT3 mutations in large granular lymphocyte leukemia. Sequenced by immunoSEQ multiplex PCR; TCRdb stores in-frame clones only, minus some. The sample records 3,500 to 5,500 clones, more than 55% being singletons. The specimen sequenced was PBMCs. These receptors were collected from a human donor with T large granular lymphocyte leukemia. Some clones in this sample may be carry-over from other donors' samples. CDR3s leave out the opening cysteine and the closing phenylalanine or tryptophan.

len	v_gene	j_gene	CDR3aa
11	TRBV19	TRBJ1-2	ASSGRANYGYT
13	TRBV5-1	TRBJ1-2	ASSLGVRTDYGYT
9	TRBV19	TRBJ2-5	ASSTQETQY
13	TRBV30	TRBJ2-7	AWSRVVDSPYEQY
11	TRBV7-9	TRBJ2-3	ASSLSGRDTQY
17	TRBV4-3	TRBJ1-2	ASSHRAGTDSLANYGYT
13	TRBV7-9	TRBJ1-1	ASSLAWGAGTEAF
11	TRBV18	TRBJ2-3	ASQQGSTDTQY
10	TRBV18	TRBJ2-3	ASSVGGDTQY
15	TRBV5-1	TRBJ2-7	ASSLNTGGWGIKEQY
10	TRBV10-3	TRBJ1-5	AISEEGQPQH
13	TRBV5-1	TRBJ1-2	ASSLRGSLDYGYT
12	TRBV28	TRBJ2-5	ASSPRDGQETQY
14	TRBV18	TRBJ1-2	ASSPQRGSSNYGYT
12	TRBV5-6	TRBJ1-2	ASTPGGSLYGYT
11	TRBV19	TRBJ1-5	ASRDRSNQPQH
16	TRBV4-1	TRBJ2-1	ASSQVKASGGAYNEQF